What follows describes a single T cell receptor (beta chain). The data originate from a study of cytomegalovirus exposure and HLA in healthy donors. Assay used: immunoSEQ multiplex PCR; TCRdb lists only in-frame clones, some missing. The sample contains approximately 140,000 clones, more than 85% of which appear only once. The germline gives CDR1 SGHRS, CDR2 YFSETQ. V was pared by 7 bases and J by 4 bases, with 14 bases between. The CDR3 spans 14 residues. The receptor's source is a man between 18 and 35 years old in good health and CMV-seropositive. The sample comprised PBMCs. The rearrangement links TRBV5-1 to TRBJ2-2, with D possibly matching TRBD1 (5 bases). The CDR3 reads CASAQGMGTGELFF. Written as DNA, the CDR3 is TGCGCCAGCGCTCAGGGCATGGGCACCGGGGAGCTGTTTTTT.